The rows below give T cell receptor beta chains drawn from one sample of a study of blood T cell repertoires in COVID-19. Libraries were prepared by immunoSEQ multiplex PCR; TCRdb keeps only in-frame clonotypes and omits some of them. The table includes about 430,000 clones, roughly 88% detected once. Sequenced material: PBMCs or T cells enriched from blood (not recorded which). All receptors come from a woman aged 18-29 years who had been exposed to COVID-19. The CDR3 runs from the conserved cysteine through the conserved F or W. A D gene is named only where the DNA matches it firmly. Clone size, where shown, is once, few, many, or a class for clones that have expanded.

J gene: TRBJ2-1
V gene: TRBV2
D gene: TRBD1
clone size: -
CDR3 DNA: TGTGCCAGCAGCGCCAGGGACAGGGTTCTCAATGAGCAGTTCTTC
CDR3 protein: CASSARDRVLNEQFF

J gene: TRBJ2-2
V gene: TRBV6-2/TRBV6-3
D gene: -
clone size: -
CDR3 DNA: TGTGCCAGCAGTTTTTTCAGGGGTTACACCGGGGAGCTGTTTTTT
CDR3 protein: CASSFFRGYTGELFF

J gene: TRBJ2-7
V gene: TRBV5-6
D gene: TRBD1
clone size: -
CDR3 DNA: TGTGCCAGCACGGGTATAGGACAGGGCTCCTACGAGCAGTACTTC
CDR3 protein: CASTGIGQGSYEQYF

J gene: TRBJ2-1
V gene: TRBV3-1/TRBV3-2
D gene: TRBD2
clone size: -
CDR3 DNA: TGTGCCAGCAGCCTTCCCCGGACTAGCGGGTACAATGAGCAGTTCTTC
CDR3 protein: CASSLPRTSGYNEQFF

J gene: TRBJ2-3
V gene: TRBV4-1
D gene: TRBD2
clone size: -
CDR3 DNA: TGCGCCAGCAGCCACTTCGTCCCCGTAGCGGGGGATCCGTATCCGCCCACAGATACGCAGTATTTT
CDR3 protein: CASSHFVPVAGDPYPPTDTQYF

J gene: TRBJ2-1
V gene: TRBV7-3
D gene: -
clone size: few
CDR3 DNA: TGTGCCAGCAGCTTAACGTACGGGATTGAGCAGTTCTTC
CDR3 protein: CASSLTYGIEQFF

J gene: TRBJ2-7
V gene: TRBV2
D gene: TRBD2
clone size: -
CDR3 DNA: TGTGCCAGCAGTGAGCCTGGACTAGCGGACTACGAGCAGTACTTC
CDR3 protein: CASSEPGLADYEQYF

J gene: TRBJ1-3
V gene: TRBV6-5
D gene: -
clone size: -
CDR3 DNA: TGTGCCAGCAGTTACAAAGGGGCCTGGAACACCATATATTTT
CDR3 protein: CASSYKGAWNTIYF

J gene: TRBJ1-6
V gene: TRBV19
D gene: -
clone size: -
CDR3 DNA: TGTGCCAGTAGTGCGACGGGGTATAATTCACCCCTCCACTTT
CDR3 protein: CASSATGYNSPLHF

J gene: TRBJ2-1
V gene: TRBV7-9
D gene: TRBD1
clone size: -
CDR3 DNA: TGTGCCAGCAGCCCCGGGACAGGGGGCGCCTACAATGAGCAGTTCTTC
CDR3 protein: CASSPGTGGAYNEQFF

J gene: TRBJ2-1
V gene: TRBV24-1
D gene: TRBD2
clone size: -
CDR3 DNA: TGTGCCACCAGTGATTTCGGGGCGGCGGGAGAGGAGCAGTTCTTC
CDR3 protein: CATSDFGAAGEEQFF

J gene: TRBJ1-3
V gene: TRBV28
D gene: -
clone size: -
CDR3 DNA: TGTGCCAGCCAAGACAGTGGAAACACCATATATTTT
CDR3 protein: CASQDSGNTIYF

J gene: TRBJ2-7
V gene: TRBV9
D gene: -
clone size: -
CDR3 DNA: TGTGCCAGCAGCGCGGGGAATGGCGTAAGGGCGTACGAGCAGTACTTC
CDR3 protein: CASSAGNGVRAYEQYF

J gene: TRBJ1-1
V gene: TRBV7-2
D gene: -
clone size: few
CDR3 DNA: TGTGCCAGCAGCTTAGGACAGGCCAACACTGAAGCTTTCTTT
CDR3 protein: CASSLGQANTEAFF

J gene: TRBJ2-3
V gene: TRBV5-8
D gene: -
clone size: -
CDR3 DNA: TGTGCCAGCAGCTCAAAGGACAGTTTTGCACTTAATACGCAGTATTTT
CDR3 protein: CASSSKDSFALNTQYF

J gene: TRBJ2-6
V gene: TRBV27
D gene: -
clone size: -
CDR3 DNA: TGTGCCAGCAGGGAAGGGGTTGGGGCCAACGTCCTGACTTTC
CDR3 protein: CASREGVGANVLTF

J gene: TRBJ2-7
V gene: TRBV12-3/TRBV12-4
D gene: -
clone size: -
CDR3 DNA: TGTGCCAGCAGTTTGGCCGTCTACGAGCAGTACTTC
CDR3 protein: CASSLAVYEQYF

J gene: TRBJ2-5
V gene: TRBV3-1/TRBV3-2
D gene: TRBD1
clone size: -
CDR3 DNA: TGTGCCAGCAGCCCCTGGACAGGGGAAGAGACCCAGTACTTC
CDR3 protein: CASSPWTGEETQYF

J gene: TRBJ2-7
V gene: TRBV9
D gene: TRBD1
clone size: -
CDR3 DNA: TGTGCCAGCAGCCCAGGGGGAACCTACGAGCAGTACTTC
CDR3 protein: CASSPGGTYEQYF

J gene: TRBJ2-3
V gene: TRBV5-1
D gene: TRBD1
clone size: few
CDR3 DNA: TGCGCCAGCAGCCTTACAGGGGGTAGAACAGATACGCAGTATTTT
CDR3 protein: CASSLTGGRTDTQYF

J gene: TRBJ2-3
V gene: TRBV4-1
D gene: TRBD2
clone size: -
CDR3 DNA: TGCGCCAGCAGCCCAAGTACGGCGGGAGGTTTAACAGATACGCAGTATTTT
CDR3 protein: CASSPSTAGGLTDTQYF

J gene: TRBJ2-7
V gene: TRBV19
D gene: -
clone size: -
CDR3 DNA: TGTGCCAGTAGACCCCACGGGGTTAACGCCGAGCAGTACTTC
CDR3 protein: CASRPHGVNAEQYF

J gene: TRBJ2-3
V gene: TRBV20-1
D gene: TRBD2
clone size: -
CDR3 DNA: TGCAGTGCTAGTAGACTAGCCAGCACAGATACGCAGTATTTT
CDR3 protein: CSASRLASTDTQYF